Given below is one TCR beta chain in context. Its antigen is not known. It was at deep level that the assay was run. TCRdb's table, derived via immunoSEQ multiplex PCR, lists solely in-frame clones and lacks some. The data hold some 1,400,000 clones, with 96% observed a single time. The length of the CDR3 is 17 residues. Germline assignment: CDR1 SGHAT and CDR2 FQNNGV. V lost 6 bases and J lost 0, with 19 bases in between. The donors, all of them Caucasian adults, lived in Nashville, Tennessee. The data originate from a study of shared clonotypes between healthy human individuals. General study points: As a rule, naive subsets had a larger estimated richness than memory subsets.

The rearrangement uses TRBV11-2 and TRBJ2-3, with D perhaps TRBD1 (5 bases). This sequence originates from a man aged 30-40 years in good health. Sequencing was performed on naive CD4+ T cells sorted from blood. The sample's subset: CD45RA+ positively selected. CDR3 sequence: CASRSILGVSSTDTQYF. The CDR3 coding sequence is TGTGCCAGCAGATCTATCCTAGGGGTGTCCAGCACAGATACGCAGTATTTT.